Below are 20 T cell receptor beta chains sequenced from a single sample in a study of OX40 agonist ivuxolimab in advanced cancers. Clones were sequenced by immunoSEQ multiplex PCR, and TCRdb holds only the in-frame ones, with some missing. The table has some 150,000 clones, around nine tenths seen once. The source material was CD4+ or CD8+ T cells sorted from blood, sampled in a trial of the OX40 agonist ivuxolimab. The receptors stem from an adult with an advanced solid tumor such as melanoma, head and neck, liver or kidney cancer.

The chain combines TRBV28 with TRBJ2-7; 12 bases agree with TRBD1. The CDR3 consists of 15 residues. Germline loops: CDR1 MDHEN, CDR2 SYDVKM. V lost 4 bases, J lost 6 bases, and 7 bases stayed unmatched. CDR3 protein: CASSSLGQGASEQYF. In DNA form, the CDR3 reads TGTGCCAGCAGTTCATTGGGACAGGGGGCCTCCGAGCAGTACTTC.

V usage is TRBV5-1 and J usage is TRBJ2-7, with 13 bases fitting TRBD2. Germline trimming cut 4 bases from V and 3 bases from J; bases unmatched to any gene: 1. CDR1 is SGHRS and CDR2 is YFSETQ in the germline V gene. The CDR3 spans 14 residues. The CDR3 loop is CASSRTSGSYEQYF. CDR3 DNA sequence: TGCGCCAGCAGCCGGACTAGCGGGAGCTACGAGCAGTACTTC.

This sequence joins TRBV28 and TRBJ1-4, with 8 nucleotides matching TRBD1. The CDR3 covers 14 residues. Germline-derived CDR1 and CDR2 are MDHEN and SYDVKM. Unmatched junction bases numbered 8, after V lost 7 bases and J lost 7 bases. The CDR3 bases are TGTGCCAGCAACACAGGGGGAGTTGGTGAAAAACTGTTTTTT. Translating gives CASNTGGVGEKLFF.

The chain has TRBV9 and TRBJ1-1; possible D gene TRBD1, 5 bases. The CDR3 covers 15 residues. Trimming cost V 3 bases and J 0 bases, with 12 bases left between them. Per the germline V gene, CDR1 is SGDLS and CDR2 is YYNGEE. CDR3 DNA sequence: TGTGCCAGCAGCGGACAGACAGCAATGAACACTGAAGCTTTCTTT. The encoded protein is CASSGQTAMNTEAFF.

The V call is TRBV19, the J call TRBJ2-5; D gene unclear. Trimming cost V 5 bases and J 2 bases, with 9 bases left between them. CDR1 is LNHDA, CDR2 SQIVND, per germline (reference sequence). This CDR3 is 13 amino acids long. CDR3 protein: CASSFRQQETQYF. CDR3 nucleotides: TGTGCCAGTAGTTTCAGGCAGCAAGAGACCCAGTACTTC.

The chain carries TRBV5-1 and TRBJ2-1; possibly TRBD1 for D (6 bases). Germline V gene data show CDR1 as SGHRS and CDR2 as YFSETQ. The length of the CDR3 is 14 residues. Trimming took off 3 bases at V and 4 bases at J, with 11 bases between the two ends. The CDR3 loop reads CASSSGQSYNEQFF. Written as DNA, the CDR3 is TGCGCCAGCAGCTCAGGACAGTCTTACAATGAGCAGTTCTTC. The full variable domain, in which reference TRBV5-1 and TRBJ2-1 provide the parts outside the CDR3, is KAGVTQTPRYLIKTRGQQVTLSCSPISGHRSVSWYQQTPGQGLQFLFEYFSETQRNKGNFPGRFSGRQFSNSRSEMNVSTLELGDSALYLCASSSGQSYNEQFFGPGTRLTVL.

The rearrangement links TRBV23-1 to TRBJ2-7, with 7 bases matching TRBD1. TRBV23-1 is an ORF for which the function is uncertain. J gave up 2 bases and V 4 bases, and 11 bases lay outside the gene matches. The CDR3 consists of 16 residues. The CDR3 sequence is CASSLKSRTGAYEQYF. CDR3 bases: TGCGCCAGCAGTCTCAAATCCCGGACAGGTGCCTACGAGCAGTACTTC.

This rearrangement joins TRBV7-8 to TRBJ2-3; D gene ambiguous. In germline, CDR1 is SGHVS, CDR2 FQNEAQ. Trimming left V 0 bases short and J 4 bases short, with 14 bases between. The CDR3 is 16 amino acids. CDR3 amino acids: CASSLASPWSADTQYF. DNA for the CDR3: TGTGCCAGCAGCTTAGCCTCGCCTTGGAGCGCAGATACGCAGTATTTT.

The chain joins TRBV5-1 to TRBJ2-2; 7 nucleotides line up with TRBD2. This CDR3 is 16 amino acids long. The V and J ends lost 3 bases and 1 base, in that order; junction bases with no gene match: 6. Germline V gene data show CDR1 as SGHRS and CDR2 as YFSETQ. This chain's CDR3 is CASSSDGGLNTGELFF. CDR3 nucleotides: TGCGCCAGCAGCTCGGACGGGGGGTTGAACACCGGGGAGCTGTTTTTT.

The rearrangement links TRBV19 to TRBJ2-2, with D maybe TRBD2 (6 bases). The CDR3 contains 15 residues. Per the germline V gene, CDR1 is LNHDA and CDR2 is SQIVND (reference sequence). Trimming pared 5 bases from V and 3 bases from J, leaving 13 bases between. Here the CDR3 reads CASSVRGADTGELFF. Here the CDR3 DNA reads TGTGCCAGTAGTGTTCGCGGGGCGGACACCGGGGAGCTGTTTTTT.

The V and J genes are TRBV28 and TRBJ2-7; D is unclear. V shed 4 bases and J shed 3 bases, with 10 bases lying between them. The CDR3 is made up of 13 amino acids. The germline V gene encodes CDR1 MDHEN and CDR2 SYDVKM. The DNA of the CDR3 is TGTGCCAGCAGTTCCGGCTATCTCTACGAGCAGTACTTC. This sequence encodes CASSSGYLYEQYF.

The V gene is TRBV19, the J gene TRBJ1-4; 7 nucleotides match TRBD1. Germline trimming cut 9 bases from V and 8 bases from J; bases unmatched to any gene: 9. The CDR3 consists of 13 residues. CDR1 is LNHDA, CDR2 SQIVND, per germline (reference sequence). The CDR3: CASKQGSEEKLFF. The CDR3 DNA sequence: TGTGCCAGCAAACAGGGGAGCGAAGAAAAACTGTTTTTT. The full variable domain, its missing parts supplied by reference TRBV19 and TRBJ1-4, is DGGITQSPKYLFRKEGQNVTLSCEQNLNHDAMYWYRQDPGQGLRLIYYSQIVNDFQKGDIAEGYSVSREKKESFPLTVTSAQKNPTAFYLCASKQGSEEKLFFGSGTQLSVL.

This chain links TRBV9 with TRBJ2-3, with D uncertain. From germline, CDR1 is SGDLS and CDR2 YYNGEE. Trimming took off 3 bases at V and 4 bases at J, with 12 bases between the two ends. The CDR3 runs 14 residues. The DNA for the CDR3 is TGTGCCAGCAGCGACGACCCTTTTTCAGATACGCAGTATTTT. It yields the protein CASSDDPFSDTQYF.

The chain employs TRBV28 and TRBJ1-1; D gene uncertain. Germline values: CDR1 MDHEN, CDR2 SYDVKM. The CDR3 spans 13 residues. V was shortened by 6 bases and J by 4 bases, with 12 bases between the two germline ends. CDR3 coding DNA: TGTGCCAGCAGCACCCACCCCATCACTGAAGCTTTCTTT. Translating it yields CASSTHPITEAFF. The variable domain in full, completed from reference TRBV28 and TRBJ1-1, reads DVKVTQSSRYLVKRTGEKVFLECVQDMDHENMFWYRQDPGLGLRLIYFSYDVKMKEKGDIPEGYSVSREKKERFSLILESASTNQTSMYLCASSTHPITEAFFGQGTRLTVV.

V gene TRBV11-2 combines with J gene TRBJ2-7; TRBD1 is a possible D gene (6 bases). The V gene lost 1 base and the J gene lost 5 bases, with 18 bases spanning the gap. The length of the CDR3 is 16 residues. Looked up from germline, CDR1 is SGHAT and CDR2 is FQNNGV. The CDR3 protein is CASSLVATRGVHEQYF. DNA of the CDR3: TGTGCCAGCAGCTTAGTAGCTACCAGGGGAGTCCACGAGCAGTACTTC.

The genes are TRBV4-3 and TRBJ1-1, with unresolved D. This CDR3 has 15 amino acids. Germline assignment: CDR1 LGHNA and CDR2 YSLEER. Trimming removed 1 base from V and 3 bases from J, with 12 bases in between. CDR3: CASSQGGGGYTEAFF. The CDR3 region has the DNA TGCGCCAGCAGCCAAGGGGGAGGAGGTTACACTGAAGCTTTCTTT.

Details on this clone: An end of the junction does not agree with germline; a read error may underlie this. The gene calls are TRBV9 and TRBJ2-1; 8 bases line up with TRBD2. Germline CDR1 is SGDLS and CDR2 is YYNGEE. The CDR3 is 15 amino acids. In DNA, the CDR3 is TGTGCCAGCAGCGTAGGCAGCGGGGGATACACTGAGCAGTTCTTC. Translating it yields CASSVGSGGYTEQFF.

This chain uses TRBV15 with TRBJ2-7; D not resolved. In germline, CDR1 is LNHNV, CDR2 YYDKDF (reference sequence). The length of the CDR3 is 14 residues. Trimming shortened V by 8 bases and J by 6 bases, and 20 bases separated the two germline ends. CDR3 nucleotide sequence: TGTGCCACCTCGTCTTCGGCCAAACCAGGCGAGCAGTACTTC. Translating it yields CATSSSAKPGEQYF.

The chain couples TRBV5-8 to TRBJ2-2; D remains unclear. This CDR3 is 13 amino acids long. Per the germline V gene, CDR1 is SGHTS and CDR2 is YDEGEE. V lost 1 base and J 7 bases, leaving 8 bases between the germline ends. The CDR3: CASSLWASGELFF. The CDR3 nucleotides read TGTGCCAGCAGCTTGTGGGCAAGCGGGGAGCTGTTTTTT. Supplemented by reference TRBV5-8 and TRBJ2-2, the full variable domain reads EAGVTQSPTHLIKTRGQQATLRCSPISGHTSVYWYQQALGLGLQFLLWYDEGEERNRGNFPPRFSGRQFPNYSSELNVNALELEDSALYLCASSLWASGELFFGEGSRLTVL.

This chain links TRBV5-1 with TRBJ2-5; D unclear. Germline V gene data show CDR1 as SGHRS and CDR2 as YFSETQ. This CDR3 contains 16 residues. V lost 4 bases, J lost 1 base, and 17 bases lay in between. The CDR3 DNA follows: TGCGCCAGCAGCCCTCCTTCGGTGGGATCCCAAGAGACCCAGTACTTC. It is translated as CASSPPSVGSQETQYF.